The clone carrying this TCR beta chain was seen many times. No antigen is known for it. The data stem from a study of T-cell memory formation after mild COVID-19. General study points: Several responding clones turned up in pre-infection memory, indicating that cross-reactive memory may have taken part.

This CDR3 comprises 14 residues. J lost 1 base, V lost 6 bases, and 8 bases had no gene match. The V gene's germline CDR1 is DFQATT and CDR2 SNEGSKA (reference sequence). MiXCR, run by TCRdb on the 5' RACE reads, gives a single entry per CDR3 protein. The sample holds under 40,000 distinct CDR3 sequences, about 7.3% seen once. The TCR originated in a man between 18 and 29 years old who had mild COVID-19 (a few samples of this study predate the infection). Cell type and time point are not known. What was sequenced was PBMCs or a T cell subset sorted from them (not recorded which). This rearrangement joins TRBV20-1 to TRBJ2-5; 7 bases align to TRBD1. As DNA, the CDR3 is TGCAGTGCAGCACCTGGGACAGTCCAAGAGACCCAGTACTTC. Residues: CSAAPGTVQETQYF.